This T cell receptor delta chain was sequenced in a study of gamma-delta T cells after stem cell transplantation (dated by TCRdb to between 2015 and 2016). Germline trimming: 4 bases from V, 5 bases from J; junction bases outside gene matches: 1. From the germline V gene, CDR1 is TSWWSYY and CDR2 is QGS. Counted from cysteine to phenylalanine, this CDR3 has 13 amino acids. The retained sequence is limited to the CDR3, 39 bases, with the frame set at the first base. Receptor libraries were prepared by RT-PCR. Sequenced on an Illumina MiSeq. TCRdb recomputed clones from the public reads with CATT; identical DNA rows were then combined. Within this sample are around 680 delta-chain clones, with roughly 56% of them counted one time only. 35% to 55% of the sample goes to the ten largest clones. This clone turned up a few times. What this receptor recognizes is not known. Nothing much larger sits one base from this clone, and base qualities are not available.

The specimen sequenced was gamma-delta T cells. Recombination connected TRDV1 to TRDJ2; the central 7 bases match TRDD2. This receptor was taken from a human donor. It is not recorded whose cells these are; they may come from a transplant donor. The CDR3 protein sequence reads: CALGGLPTAQLFF. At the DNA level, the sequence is TGTGCTCTTGGGGGCCTTCCTACAGCACAACTCTTCTTT.